The next 22 T cell receptor beta chains were all read from a single sample in a study of T cell repertoires in cytomegalovirus infection. TCRdb reprocessed the reads with MiXCR, giving one entry per CDR3 protein. The table lists about 700,000 distinct CDR3 sequences, 30% to 35% of them singletons. These TCRs' antigens remain unknown. Here the sequenced sample was cultured PBMCs, taken from culture after CMV antigen stimulation. These receptors came from a human donor in good health (CMV status not recorded). Some clones in this sample may be carry-over from other donors' samples.

V is TRBV5-4 and J is TRBJ2-3; 8 positions agree with TRBD2. Germline V gene lookup returns CDR1 SGHNT and CDR2 YYREEE (reference sequence). The trim removed 4 bases at V and 4 bases at J, leaving 5 bases unmatched. This CDR3 is 14 amino acids long. The CDR3 DNA reads as TGTGCCAGCAGCCCCGGGGGGGTGCCAGATACGCAGTATTTT. This gives the protein CASSPGGVPDTQYF.

The sample holds a few counts of this clonotype. The V call is TRBV7-6, the J call TRBJ1-1; 9 bases map to TRBD1. Germline-derived CDR1 and CDR2 are SGHVS and FNYEAQ. This CDR3 region has 16 residues. The V gene end was trimmed by 5 bases and the J gene end by 6 bases; junction bases not matched to a gene: 13. CDR3 DNA: TGTGCCAGCAGCCCCATGGGGACAGGGTTATATTCTGAAGCTTTCTTT. Translation gives CASSPMGTGLYSEAFF.

The chain couples TRBV11-2 to TRBJ2-1; D might be TRBD2 (5 bases). The CDR3 length is 17 residues. Germline V gives CDR1 SGHAT, CDR2 FQNNGV. The V end lost 3 bases, the J end lost 7 bases, and 22 bases lay between the germline ends. CDR3 region: CASSFIGSGSGRNEQFF. The CDR3 DNA is TGTGCCAGCAGCTTTATCGGTTCGGGGAGCGGTAGGAATGAGCAGTTCTTC.

This clonotype has a count of ten or more. V is TRBV7-2 and J is TRBJ2-4; D not certain. The germline V gene encodes CDR1 SGHTA and CDR2 FQGNSA. This CDR3 has 14 amino acids. Trimming removed 5 bases from V and 4 bases from J, with 12 bases in between. The CDR3 here is CASSRGVSKNIQYF. Written as DNA, the CDR3 is TGTGCCAGCAGCCGCGGTGTATCAAAAAACATTCAGTACTTC.

This clonotype was detected a few times. This sequence joins TRBV12-3 or TRBV12-4 and TRBJ1-1; 9 bases map to TRBD1. The length of the CDR3 is 15 residues. Unmatched junction bases numbered 12, after V lost 6 bases and J lost 7 bases. As DNA, the CDR3 is TGTGCCAGCAGCCCCTTCGGGGACAGGGATTGTGAAGCTTTCTTT. Encoded protein: CASSPFGDRDCEAFF.

This clonotype was detected many times. The chain employs TRBV7-2 and TRBJ2-1; 10 nucleotides match TRBD2. The CDR3 extends over 18 amino acids. In germline, CDR1 is SGHTA, CDR2 FQGNSA. Trimming took 4 bases from V and 4 from J; bases not matched to a gene: 13. DNA of the CDR3: TGTGCCAGCAGCTCGACCCTGCTAGCGGGGGCAGTATACAATGAGCAGTTCTTC. Protein product: CASSSTLLAGAVYNEQFF.

This clonotype was picked up a small number of times. The V call is TRBV28, the J call TRBJ1-1; 9 bases match TRBD1. Germline V CDR1 and CDR2: MDHEN, SYDVKM. CDR3 size: 22 residues. With V trimmed by 3 bases and J by 0 bases, 23 bases remained unmatched. CDR3 region: CASSFRGWTVWTGVGVNTEAFF. The CDR3 bases are TGTGCCAGCAGTTTTCGGGGATGGACAGTCTGGACAGGGGTTGGGGTGAACACTGAAGCTTTCTTT.

The V call is TRBV6-5, the J call TRBJ2-7; no firm D call. This CDR3 has 13 residues. Looked up from germline, CDR1 is MNHEY and CDR2 is SVGAGI. V gave up 7 bases and J gave up 1 base, with 11 bases separating them. CDR3 region: CASTRTDSYEQYF. The CDR3 bases are TGTGCCAGCACCAGGACGGATTCCTACGAGCAGTACTTC.

The chain recombines TRBV10-3 with TRBJ2-3, with D possibly being TRBD1 (6 bases). The CDR3 sequence is 16 residues long. Trimming took 4 bases from V and 2 from J, leaving 16 bases between them. The germline CDR1 and CDR2 sequences are ENHRY and SYGVKD. CDR3 coding DNA: TGTGCCATCAGTGGGTGGTCGGGACAAATCACAGATACGCAGTATTTT. It translates to CAISGWSGQITDTQYF.

J is TRBJ2-7 and V is TRBV5-4; D might be TRBD1 (6 bases). Trimming left V 3 bases short and J 3 bases short, with 16 bases between. CDR3 size: 15 residues. CDR1 and CDR2 (germline): SGHNT, YYREEE (reference sequence). The CDR3 protein is CASSSRDQGGYEQYF. CDR3 bases: TGTGCCAGCAGCTCCCGGGACCAAGGGGGCTACGAGCAGTACTTC.

This clonotype has only a few counts. The chain is built from TRBV19 and TRBJ2-7; 13 nucleotides match TRBD2. Germline V gene sequence: CDR1 LNHDA, CDR2 SQIVND (reference sequence). CDR3 size: 13 residues. The V and J ends lost 10 bases and 3 bases, in that order; junction bases with no gene match: 3. The CDR3 DNA sequence: TGTGCCACTAGGACTAGCGGGAGCTACGAGCAGTACTTC. Amino acid sequence: CATRTSGSYEQYF.

The chain couples TRBV4-2 to TRBJ2-1; 9 bases map to TRBD2. The trim removed 4 bases at V and 5 bases at J, leaving 6 bases unmatched. The CDR3 sequence is 15 residues long. CDR1 LGHNA and CDR2 YNFKEQ come from the germline V gene. The CDR3 bases are TGTGCCAGCAGCCCCGGGACTAGCAACGACAATGAGCAGTTCTTC. Residues: CASSPGTSNDNEQFF.

V gene TRBV5-4 combines with J gene TRBJ2-2; the D gene is possibly TRBD2 (5 bases). The CDR3 length is 15 residues. The V end lost 3 bases, the J end lost 4 bases, and 13 bases lay between the germline ends. CDR1 SGHNT and CDR2 YYREEE come from the germline V gene (reference sequence). DNA of the CDR3: TGTGCCAGCAGCTCGTTGGGGAGCGGCACCGGGGAGCTGTTTTTT. It codes for CASSSLGSGTGELFF.

This clonotype was counted only a few times. The chain has TRBV10-3 and TRBJ2-1, with 12 positions matching TRBD2. Germline CDR1 and CDR2: ENHRY and SYGVKD. This CDR3 is 20 amino acids long. J gave up 0 bases and V 6 bases, and 15 bases lay outside the gene matches. Here the CDR3 reads CAIRAGVGLAGSSSYNEQFF. CDR3 nucleotide sequence: TGTGCCATCAGGGCGGGTGTCGGACTAGCGGGATCGAGCTCCTACAATGAGCAGTTCTTC.

The chain has TRBV7-6 and TRBJ2-1; 7 bases map to TRBD2. CDR3 length: 14 residues. Germline CDR1 SGHVS, CDR2 FNYEAQ. V shed 2 bases and J 5 bases; nucleotides not matched to a gene: 3. Here the CDR3 reads CASSLSGLDNEQFF. The DNA of the CDR3 is TGTGCCAGCAGCTTATCTGGACTAGACAATGAGCAGTTCTTC.

The sample holds a few counts of this clonotype. V gene TRBV12-3 or TRBV12-4 combines with J gene TRBJ1-3, with D maybe TRBD1 (5 bases). There are 17 residues in the CDR3. V dropped 6 bases and J dropped 0 bases, with 18 bases sitting between them. CDR3 nucleotide sequence: TGTGCCAGCAGCCCCATTACGAACAGGTTCTCTGGAAACACCATATATTTT. It specifies CASSPITNRFSGNTIYF.

The chain links TRBV29-1 to TRBJ2-5, with 9 bases lining up with TRBD1. Germline assignment: CDR1 SQVTM and CDR2 ANQGSEA. V lost 7 bases to trimming and J lost 5 bases; unmatched junction nucleotides: 14. This CDR3 is 15 amino acids long. CDR3 nucleotide sequence: TGCAGCGCTTTTCCCCGGGACAGGGTTCGGGAGACCCAGTACTTC. Translated: CSAFPRDRVRETQYF.

This clonotype was recorded many times. The CDR3 region is CASSLGTVNTEAFF. The CDR3 DNA sequence: TGTGCCAGCAGCTTAGGGACAGTGAACACTGAAGCTTTCTTT. The J gene is TRBJ1-1, the V gene TRBV7-6; TRBD1 might be the D (6 bases). From germline, CDR1 is SGHVS and CDR2 FNYEAQ. Trimming removed 1 base at V and 0 bases at J, with 6 bases between. This CDR3 has 14 amino acids.

The V call is TRBV2, the J call TRBJ2-3; TRBD1 matches at 10 bases. Trimming removed 7 bases from V and 3 bases from J; junction bases left unmatched: 7. Per germline, CDR1 SNHLY and CDR2 FYNNEI. This CDR3 is 15 amino acids long. CDR3 DNA sequence: TGTGCCAGCATTCCGGACAGGGGGAGGACAGATACGCAGTATTTT. It translates to CASIPDRGRTDTQYF.

This chain connects TRBV7-2 to TRBJ1-1, with 7 nucleotides matching TRBD1. Germline V gene sequence: CDR1 SGHTA, CDR2 FQGNSA. The CDR3 sequence is 13 residues long. V shed 4 bases and J 7 bases; nucleotides not matched to a gene: 6. The CDR3 spells CASSSHRGVEAFF. CDR3 bases: TGTGCCAGCAGCTCCCACAGGGGCGTTGAAGCTTTCTTT. The full variable domain, rest sourced from reference TRBV7-2 and TRBJ1-1, is GAGVSQSPSNKVTEKGKDVELRCDPISGHTALYWYRQSLGQGLEFLIYFQGNSAPDKSGLPSDRFSAERTGGSVSTLTIQRTQQEDSAVYLCASSSHRGVEAFFGQGTRLTVV.

This clonotype was observed a few times. As DNA, the CDR3 is TGTGCCAGTAGCATGGGCAGGGTGAGGCCAGATACGCAGTATTTT. It yields the protein CASSMGRVRPDTQYF. This sequence joins TRBV19 and TRBJ2-3; possible D gene TRBD1, 5 bases. The CDR3 covers 15 residues. The germline gives CDR1 LNHDA, CDR2 SQIVND (reference sequence). Trimming cost V 6 bases and J 4 bases, with 17 bases left between them.

Note on this clonotype: One junction end disagrees with the germline gene, perhaps due to a read error. The genes are TRBV7-2 and TRBJ2-7, with D hard to call. The CDR3 totals 12 residues. Germline CDR1 and CDR2: SGHTA and FQGNSA. The CDR3 reads CASSSTPYAQYF. CDR3 sequence (DNA): TGTGCCAGCAGCTCGACGCCTTACGCGCAGTACTTC.